The source of this T cell receptor (beta chain) is a study of prognosis after radiotherapy for stage I lung cancer. Study conclusions and caveats: Lower post-radiation Shannon entropy was seen in patients who went on to develop distant metastases. Differences in TRBV and TRBJ gene usage were reportedly observed between patients with and without metastases.

Genomic DNA provided the template from which TCR beta CDR3 was amplified by two-round multiplex PCR. Primers specific to each TRBV and TRBJ gene drove first-round PCR. TCRdb independently ran MiXCR on the multiplex PCR reads; one entry per CDR3 protein. The sample shows roughly 23,000 distinct CDR3 sequences, about 40% of them seen only once. In this sample, this clonotype turned up many times. Its antigen is undetermined. This CDR3 is 15 amino acids long. The germline CDR1 and CDR2 sequences are SGHAT and FQNNGV. With 5 bases clipped from V and 6 bases from J, the junction kept 11 bases outside the gene matches.

The material was PBMCs, obtained before or after stereotactic body radiation therapy (not recorded which). The chain uses TRBV11-2 and TRBJ1-1, with TRBD1 identical over 8 bases. This TCR was recovered from a donor at least 50 years old with non-small cell lung cancer. As DNA, the CDR3 is TGTGCCAGCAGCGCATTGCAGGGGGCGCTTGCTGAAGCTTTCTTT. Translated: CASSALQGALAEAFF.